The clone carrying this TCR beta chain was detected once. The protocol was immunoSEQ multiplex PCR, while the TCRdb copy is restricted to in-frame clones and leaves out a portion. Seen here are around 140,000 clones, approximately 78% observed once, and the top ten hold about 15%. This entry comes from a study of blood T cell repertoires in COVID-19. Across the whole study: Both acute and convalescent COVID-19 samples were obtained from the United States, Italy and Spain. T cells, B-cell-depleted T cells, or PBMCs provided the cDNA or gDNA that served as material.

Germline V CDR1 and CDR2: MNHNS, SASEGT. V was pared by 3 bases and J by 4 bases, with 8 bases of the junction left unmatched. The CDR3 length is 15 residues. The specimen sequenced was peripheral blood. V gene TRBV6-1 combines with J gene TRBJ1-1; 7 bases are shared with TRBD1. The clonotype comes from a human donor with acute or convalescent COVID-19. The donor label of this sample is uncertain. CDR3 in DNA: TGTGCCAGCAGTGACGACAGGGACGGGGGCACTGAAGCTTTCTTT. Amino acid sequence: CASSDDRDGGTEAFF.